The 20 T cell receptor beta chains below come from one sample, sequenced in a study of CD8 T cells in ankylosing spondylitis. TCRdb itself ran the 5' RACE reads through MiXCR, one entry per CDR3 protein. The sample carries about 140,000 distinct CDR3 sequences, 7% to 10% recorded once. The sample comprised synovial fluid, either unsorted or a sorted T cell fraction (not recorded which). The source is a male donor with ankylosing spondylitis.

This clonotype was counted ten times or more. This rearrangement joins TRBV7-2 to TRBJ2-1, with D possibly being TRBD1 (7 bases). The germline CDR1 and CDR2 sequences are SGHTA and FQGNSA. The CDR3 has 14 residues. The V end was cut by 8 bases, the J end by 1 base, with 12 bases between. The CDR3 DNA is TGTGCCAGCCGCCCAGGGGGGTCCTACAATGAGCAGTTCTTC. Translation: CASRPGGSYNEQFF.

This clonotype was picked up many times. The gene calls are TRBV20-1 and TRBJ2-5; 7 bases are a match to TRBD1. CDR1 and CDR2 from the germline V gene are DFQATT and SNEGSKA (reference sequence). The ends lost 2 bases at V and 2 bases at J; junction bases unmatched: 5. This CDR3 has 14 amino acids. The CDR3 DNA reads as TGCAGTGCTAGAAAGGGGGCAGCACAAGAGACCCAGTACTTC. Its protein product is CSARKGAAQETQYF.

CDR3 DNA: TGCGCCAGCAGCGTGCGGAGTGGTGGAGATACGCAGTATTTT. It codes for CASSVRSGGDTQYF. The V call is TRBV5-1, the J call TRBJ2-3, with D unresolved. CDR3 length: 14 residues. Between the trimmed V and J ends, which lost 4 bases and 5 bases, there was a span of 14 bases. Germline lookup yields CDR1 SGHRS and CDR2 YFSETQ. Full variable domain (rest looked up from reference TRBV5-1 and TRBJ2-3): KAGVTQTPRYLIKTRGQQVTLSCSPISGHRSVSWYQQTPGQGLQFLFEYFSETQRNKGNFPGRFSGRQFSNSRSEMNVSTLELGDSALYLCASSVRSGGDTQYFGPGTRLTVL.

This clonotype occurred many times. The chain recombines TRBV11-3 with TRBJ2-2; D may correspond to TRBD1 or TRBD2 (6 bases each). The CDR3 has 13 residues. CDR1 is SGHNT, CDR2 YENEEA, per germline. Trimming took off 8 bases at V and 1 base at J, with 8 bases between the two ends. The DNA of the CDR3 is TGTGCCAGCGGGGGGCGGAACACCGGGGAGCTGTTTTTT. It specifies CASGGRNTGELFF.

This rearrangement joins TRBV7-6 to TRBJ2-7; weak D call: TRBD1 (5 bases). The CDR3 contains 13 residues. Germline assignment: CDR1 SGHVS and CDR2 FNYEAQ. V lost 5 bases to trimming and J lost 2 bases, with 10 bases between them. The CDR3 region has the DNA TGTGCCAGCAGCCCAGGGTCTACCTACGAGCAGTACTTC. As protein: CASSPGSTYEQYF.

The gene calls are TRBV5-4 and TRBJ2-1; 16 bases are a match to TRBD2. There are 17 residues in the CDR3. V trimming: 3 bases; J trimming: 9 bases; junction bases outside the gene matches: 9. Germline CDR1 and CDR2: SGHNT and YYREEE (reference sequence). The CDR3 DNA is TGTGCCAGCAGCTCCGGGACTAGCGGGAGGGCCTATAGTGAGCAGTTCTTC. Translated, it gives CASSSGTSGRAYSEQFF.

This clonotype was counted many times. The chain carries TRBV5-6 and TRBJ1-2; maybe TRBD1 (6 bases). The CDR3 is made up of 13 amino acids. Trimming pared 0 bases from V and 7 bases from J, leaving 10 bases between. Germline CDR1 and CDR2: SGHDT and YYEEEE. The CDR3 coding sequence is TGTGCCAGCAGCTTGGCAGGGGAATTTGGCTACACCTTC. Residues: CASSLAGEFGYTF.

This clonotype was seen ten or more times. The CDR3 loop is CASSLIGDQPQHF. The CDR3 DNA follows: TGCGCCAGCAGCTTGATCGGGGATCAGCCCCAGCATTTT. The chain has TRBV5-1 and TRBJ1-5; D not resolved. Germline lookup yields CDR1 SGHRS and CDR2 YFSETQ. The CDR3 spans 13 residues. The ends were cut back, 1 base at V and 5 bases at J, with 7 bases in the middle.

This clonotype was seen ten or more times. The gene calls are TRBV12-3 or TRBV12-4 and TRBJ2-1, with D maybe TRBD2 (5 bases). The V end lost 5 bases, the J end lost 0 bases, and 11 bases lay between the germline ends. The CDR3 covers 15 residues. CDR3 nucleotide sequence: TGTGCCAGCAGTCCTGTCCGGGGCTCCTACAATGAGCAGTTCTTC. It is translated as CASSPVRGSYNEQFF.

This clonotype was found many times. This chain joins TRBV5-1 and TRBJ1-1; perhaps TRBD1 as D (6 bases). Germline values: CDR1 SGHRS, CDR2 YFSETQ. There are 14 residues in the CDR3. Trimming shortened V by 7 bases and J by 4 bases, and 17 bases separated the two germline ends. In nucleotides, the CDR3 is TGCGCCAGCGGTCCGGGGGGCGCGGGCACTGAAGCTTTCTTT. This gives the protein CASGPGGAGTEAFF.

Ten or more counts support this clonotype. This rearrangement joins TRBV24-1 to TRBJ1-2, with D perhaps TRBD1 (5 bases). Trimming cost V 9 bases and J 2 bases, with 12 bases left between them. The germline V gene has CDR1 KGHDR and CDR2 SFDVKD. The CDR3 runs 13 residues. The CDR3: CATLQWGNYGYTF. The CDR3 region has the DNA TGTGCCACCCTTCAGTGGGGGAACTATGGCTACACCTTC.

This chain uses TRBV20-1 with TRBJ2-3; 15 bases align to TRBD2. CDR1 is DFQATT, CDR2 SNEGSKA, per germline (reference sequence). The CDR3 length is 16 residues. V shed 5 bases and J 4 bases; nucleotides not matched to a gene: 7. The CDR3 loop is CSAPRTSGRAPDTQYF. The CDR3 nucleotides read TGCAGTGCTCCGAGGACTAGCGGGAGGGCCCCAGATACGCAGTATTTT.

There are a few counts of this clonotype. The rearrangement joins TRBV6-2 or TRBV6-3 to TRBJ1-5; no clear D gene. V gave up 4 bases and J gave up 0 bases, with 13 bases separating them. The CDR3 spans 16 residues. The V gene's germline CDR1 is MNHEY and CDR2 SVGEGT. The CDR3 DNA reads TGTGCCAGCAGTTCCCCTATGGGATATAGCAATCAGCCCCAGCATTTT. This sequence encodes CASSSPMGYSNQPQHF.

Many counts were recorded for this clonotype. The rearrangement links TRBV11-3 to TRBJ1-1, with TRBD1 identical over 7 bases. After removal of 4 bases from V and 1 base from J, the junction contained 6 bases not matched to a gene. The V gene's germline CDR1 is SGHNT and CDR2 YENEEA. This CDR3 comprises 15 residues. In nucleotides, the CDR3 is TGTGCCAGCAGCTCACTGGGACAGCCGAACACTGAAGCTTTCTTT. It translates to CASSSLGQPNTEAFF.

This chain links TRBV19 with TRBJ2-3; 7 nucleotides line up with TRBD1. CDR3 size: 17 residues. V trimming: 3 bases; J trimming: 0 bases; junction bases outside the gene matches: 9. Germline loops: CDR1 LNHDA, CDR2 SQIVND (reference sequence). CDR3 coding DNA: TGTGCCAGTAGTATGAACAGGGGACCCTCTAGCACAGATACGCAGTATTTT. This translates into CASSMNRGPSSTDTQYF.

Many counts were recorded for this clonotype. This chain's CDR3 is CASSALDRGGTDTQYF. CDR3 bases: TGTGCCAGCTCAGCTCTTGACAGGGGTGGCACAGATACGCAGTATTTT. This chain links TRBV18 with TRBJ2-3; 8 bases align to TRBD1. Looked up from germline, CDR1 is KGHSH and CDR2 is LQKENI. This CDR3 region has 16 residues. V gave up 5 bases and J gave up 1 base; unmatched junction bases: 8.

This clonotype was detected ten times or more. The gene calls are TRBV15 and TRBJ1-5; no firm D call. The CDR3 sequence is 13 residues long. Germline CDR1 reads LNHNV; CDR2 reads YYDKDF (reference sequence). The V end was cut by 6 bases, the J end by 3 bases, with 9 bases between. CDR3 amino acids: CATRQTYNQPQHF. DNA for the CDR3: TGTGCCACCAGGCAGACGTACAATCAGCCCCAGCATTTT.

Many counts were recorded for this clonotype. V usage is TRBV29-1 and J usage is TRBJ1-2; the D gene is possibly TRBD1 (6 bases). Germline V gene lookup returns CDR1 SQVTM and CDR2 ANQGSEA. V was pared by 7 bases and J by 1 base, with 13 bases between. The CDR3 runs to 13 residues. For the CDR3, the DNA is TGCAGCGACACAGGGACCCTTAACTATGGCTACACCTTC. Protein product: CSDTGTLNYGYTF.

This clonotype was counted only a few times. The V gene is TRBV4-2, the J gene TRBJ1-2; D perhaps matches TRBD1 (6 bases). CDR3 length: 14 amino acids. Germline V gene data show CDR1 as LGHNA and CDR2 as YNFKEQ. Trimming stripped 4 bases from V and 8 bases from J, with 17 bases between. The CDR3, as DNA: TGTGCCAGCAGCCCTCAGGGGTGGGTGGAAGGCTACACCTTC. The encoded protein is CASSPQGWVEGYTF.

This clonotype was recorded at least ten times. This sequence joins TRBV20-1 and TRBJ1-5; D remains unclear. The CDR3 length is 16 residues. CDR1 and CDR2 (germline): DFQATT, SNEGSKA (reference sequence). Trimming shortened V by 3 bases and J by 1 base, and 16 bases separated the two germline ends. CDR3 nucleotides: TGCAGTGCTAGGGAGTTCGGGTTTTCAAGCAATCAGCCCCAGCATTTT. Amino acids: CSAREFGFSSNQPQHF.